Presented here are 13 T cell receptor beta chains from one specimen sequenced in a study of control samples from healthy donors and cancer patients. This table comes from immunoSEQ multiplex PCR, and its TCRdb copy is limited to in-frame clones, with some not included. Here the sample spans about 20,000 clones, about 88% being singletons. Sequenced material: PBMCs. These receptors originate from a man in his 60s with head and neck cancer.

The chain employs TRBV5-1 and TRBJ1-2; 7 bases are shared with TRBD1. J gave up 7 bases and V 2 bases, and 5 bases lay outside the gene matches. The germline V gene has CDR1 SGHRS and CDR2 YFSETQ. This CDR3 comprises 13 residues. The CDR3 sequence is CASSLAGGLGYTF. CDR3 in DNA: TGCGCCAGCAGCTTAGCAGGGGGACTTGGCTACACCTTC.

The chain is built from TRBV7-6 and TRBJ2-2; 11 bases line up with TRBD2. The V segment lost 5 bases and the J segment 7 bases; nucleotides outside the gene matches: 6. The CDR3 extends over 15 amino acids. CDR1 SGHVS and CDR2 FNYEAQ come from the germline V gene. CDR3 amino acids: CASSIRSGGDGELFF. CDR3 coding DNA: TGTGCCAGCAGCATTCGTAGCGGGGGGGACGGGGAGCTGTTTTTT.

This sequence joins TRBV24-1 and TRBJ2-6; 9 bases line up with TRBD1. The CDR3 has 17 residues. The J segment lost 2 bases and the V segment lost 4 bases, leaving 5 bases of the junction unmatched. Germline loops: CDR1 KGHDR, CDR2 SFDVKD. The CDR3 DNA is TGTGCCACCAGTGAGGGACAGGGTACGCCTGGGGCCAACGTCCTGACTTTC. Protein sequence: CATSEGQGTPGANVLTF.

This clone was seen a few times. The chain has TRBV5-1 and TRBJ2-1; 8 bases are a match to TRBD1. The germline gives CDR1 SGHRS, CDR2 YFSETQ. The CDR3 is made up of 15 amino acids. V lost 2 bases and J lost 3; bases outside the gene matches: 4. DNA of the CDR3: TGCGCCAGCAGCTTCGACAGGGGCCGCTACAATGAGCAGTTCTTC. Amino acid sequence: CASSFDRGRYNEQFF.

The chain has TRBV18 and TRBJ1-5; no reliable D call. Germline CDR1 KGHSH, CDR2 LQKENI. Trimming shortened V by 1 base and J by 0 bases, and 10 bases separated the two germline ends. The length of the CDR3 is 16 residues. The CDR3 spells CASSPLDGRSNQPQHF. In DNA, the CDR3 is TGTGCCAGCTCACCACTAGACGGACGTAGCAATCAGCCCCAGCATTTT.

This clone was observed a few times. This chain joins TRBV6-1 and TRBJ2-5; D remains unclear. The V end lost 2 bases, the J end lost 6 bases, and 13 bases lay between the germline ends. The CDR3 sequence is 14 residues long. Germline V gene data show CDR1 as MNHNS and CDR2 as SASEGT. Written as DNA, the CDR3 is TGTGCCAGCAGTGAAATAGTAGGGCGGAAGACCCAGTACTTC. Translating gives CASSEIVGRKTQYF.

CDR3 in amino acids: CASSYSRDRAFF. The CDR3 bases are TGTGCCAGCAGTTACTCACGGGACAGGGCTTTCTTT. This chain joins TRBV6-6 and TRBJ1-1; 8 bases agree with TRBD1. With V trimmed by 0 bases and J by 11 bases, 2 bases remained unmatched. CDR3 length equals 12 residues. CDR1 is MNHNY and CDR2 is SVGAGI in the germline V gene (reference sequence).

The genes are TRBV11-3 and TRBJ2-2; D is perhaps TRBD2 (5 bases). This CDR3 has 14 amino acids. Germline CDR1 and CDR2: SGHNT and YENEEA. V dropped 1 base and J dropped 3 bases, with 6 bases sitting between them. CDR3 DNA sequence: TGTGCCAGCAGCTTAGGGGAGTACACCGGGGAGCTGTTTTTT. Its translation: CASSLGEYTGELFF.

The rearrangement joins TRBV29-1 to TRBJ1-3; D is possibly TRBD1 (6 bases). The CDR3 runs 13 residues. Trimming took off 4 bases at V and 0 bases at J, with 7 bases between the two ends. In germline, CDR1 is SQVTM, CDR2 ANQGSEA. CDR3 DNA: TGCAGCGTTGGAGGGGGCTCTGGAAACACCATATATTTT. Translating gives CSVGGGSGNTIYF.

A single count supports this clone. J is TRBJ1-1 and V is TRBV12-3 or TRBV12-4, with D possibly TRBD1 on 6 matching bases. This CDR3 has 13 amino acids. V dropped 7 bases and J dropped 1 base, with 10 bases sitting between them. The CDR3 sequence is CASTLDRNTEAFF. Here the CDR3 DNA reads TGTGCCAGCACCCTGGACAGGAACACTGAAGCTTTCTTT.

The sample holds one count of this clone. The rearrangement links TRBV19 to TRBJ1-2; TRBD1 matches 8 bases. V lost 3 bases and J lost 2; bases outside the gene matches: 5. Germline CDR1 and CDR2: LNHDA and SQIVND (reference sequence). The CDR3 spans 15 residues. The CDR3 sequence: CASSIPTGENYGYTF. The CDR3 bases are TGTGCCAGTAGTATCCCGACAGGGGAGAACTATGGCTACACCTTC.

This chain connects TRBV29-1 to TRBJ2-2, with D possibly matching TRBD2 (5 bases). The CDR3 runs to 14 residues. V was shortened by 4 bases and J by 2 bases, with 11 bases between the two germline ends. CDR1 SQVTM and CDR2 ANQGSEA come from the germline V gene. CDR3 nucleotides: TGCAGCGTTGTAGGGCCGGGAAACACCGGGGAGCTGTTTTTT. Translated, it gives CSVVGPGNTGELFF.

The CDR3 DNA follows: TGTGCCAGCAGCCCGGGGACAGGGCACCGGGAGCTGTTTTTT. Translated, it gives CASSPGTGHRELFF. The V and J genes are TRBV5-6 and TRBJ2-2, with 9 bases aligning to TRBD1. The germline gives CDR1 SGHDT, CDR2 YYEEEE. The CDR3 consists of 14 residues. J gave up 9 bases and V 4 bases, and 7 bases lay outside the gene matches.